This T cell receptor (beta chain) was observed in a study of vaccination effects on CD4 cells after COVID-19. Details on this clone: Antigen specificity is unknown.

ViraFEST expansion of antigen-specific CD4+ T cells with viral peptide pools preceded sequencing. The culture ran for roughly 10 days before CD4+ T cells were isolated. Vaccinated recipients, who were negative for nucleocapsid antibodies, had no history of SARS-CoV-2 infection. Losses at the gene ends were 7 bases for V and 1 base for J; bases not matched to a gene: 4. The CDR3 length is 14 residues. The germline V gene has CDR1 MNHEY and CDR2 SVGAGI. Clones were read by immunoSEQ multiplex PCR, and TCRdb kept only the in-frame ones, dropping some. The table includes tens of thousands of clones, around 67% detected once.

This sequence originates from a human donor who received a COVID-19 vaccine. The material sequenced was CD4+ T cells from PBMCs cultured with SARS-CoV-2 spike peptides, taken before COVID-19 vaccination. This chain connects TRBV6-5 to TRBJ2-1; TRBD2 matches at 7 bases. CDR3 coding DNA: TGTGCCAGCAATAGGGGAGGGTCCTACAATGAGCAGTTCTTC. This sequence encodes CASNRGGSYNEQFF.